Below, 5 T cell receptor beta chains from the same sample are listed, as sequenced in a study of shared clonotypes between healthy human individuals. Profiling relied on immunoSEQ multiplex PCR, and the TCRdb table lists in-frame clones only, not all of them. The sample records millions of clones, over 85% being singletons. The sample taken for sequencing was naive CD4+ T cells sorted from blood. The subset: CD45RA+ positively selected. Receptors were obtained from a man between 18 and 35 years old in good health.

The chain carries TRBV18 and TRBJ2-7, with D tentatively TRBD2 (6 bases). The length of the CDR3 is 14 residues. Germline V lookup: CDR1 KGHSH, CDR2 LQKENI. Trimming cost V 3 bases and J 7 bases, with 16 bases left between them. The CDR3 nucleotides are TGTGCCAGCTCACCGTCCGGGGGATCGGGGGAGCAGTACTTC. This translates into CASSPSGGSGEQYF. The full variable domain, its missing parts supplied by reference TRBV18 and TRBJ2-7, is NAGVMQNPRHLVRRRGQEARLRCSPMKGHSHVYWYRQLPEEGLKFMVYLQKENIIDESGMPKERFSAEFPKEGPSILRIQQVVRGDSAAYFCASSPSGGSGEQYFGPGTRLTVT.

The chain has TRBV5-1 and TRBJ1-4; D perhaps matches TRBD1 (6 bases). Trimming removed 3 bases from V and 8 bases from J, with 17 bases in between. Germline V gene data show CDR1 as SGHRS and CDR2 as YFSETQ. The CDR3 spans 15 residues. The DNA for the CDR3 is TGCGCCAGCAGCTCGACAGGTCAGGGGTGGGAAAAACTGTTTTTT. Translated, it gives CASSSTGQGWEKLFF.

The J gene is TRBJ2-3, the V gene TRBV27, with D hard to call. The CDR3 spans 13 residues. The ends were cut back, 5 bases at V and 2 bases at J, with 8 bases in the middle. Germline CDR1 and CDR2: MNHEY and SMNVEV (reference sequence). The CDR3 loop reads CASSPANTDTQYF. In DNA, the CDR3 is TGTGCCAGCAGTCCAGCGAACACAGATACGCAGTATTTT.

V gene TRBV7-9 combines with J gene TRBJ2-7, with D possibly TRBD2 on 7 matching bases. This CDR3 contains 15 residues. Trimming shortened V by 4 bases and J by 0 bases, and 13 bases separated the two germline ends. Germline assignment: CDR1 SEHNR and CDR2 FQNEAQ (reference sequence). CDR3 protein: CASSSMGGPSYEQYF. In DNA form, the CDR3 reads TGTGCCAGCAGCTCAATGGGGGGGCCCTCCTACGAGCAGTACTTC.

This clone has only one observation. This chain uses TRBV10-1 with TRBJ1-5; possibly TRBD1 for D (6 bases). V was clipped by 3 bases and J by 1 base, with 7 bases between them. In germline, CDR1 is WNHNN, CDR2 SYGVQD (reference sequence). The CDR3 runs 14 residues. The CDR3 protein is CASSEGGSNQPQHF. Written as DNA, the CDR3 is TGCGCCAGCAGTGAAGGGGGGAGCAATCAGCCCCAGCATTTT.